These 5 T cell receptor beta chains came from one sample sequenced in a study of identical twins. TCRdb reprocessed the 5' RACE reads with MiXCR, giving one entry per CDR3 protein. The repertoire has 550,000 to 800,000 distinct CDR3 sequences, roughly 7.2% of them found once; the top ten carry roughly 1.5%. The same sample was also used in a study of yellow fever vaccine responses in identical twins.

Sequenced input: PBMCs. These receptor sequences come from a woman under 30 in good health.

The V call is TRBV20-1, the J call TRBJ2-3, with 12 bases identical to TRBD2. V shed 6 bases and J 4 bases; nucleotides not matched to a gene: 11. Germline lookup yields CDR1 DFQATT and CDR2 SNEGSKA (reference sequence). The CDR3 runs 16 residues. The CDR3 region has the DNA TGCAGTGCCCTTTACCTAGCGGGGGGGAAGTCAGATACGCAGTATTTT. As protein: CSALYLAGGKSDTQYF.

This clonotype was observed a handful of times. In nucleotides, the CDR3 is TGTGCCAGCAGTTTCGACGAGACTAGCGGGGGGTATTCTAGCACAGATACGCAGTATTTT. Translation gives CASSFDETSGGYSSTDTQYF. J is TRBJ2-3 and V is TRBV28, with TRBD2 identical over 13 bases. Germline V gives CDR1 MDHEN, CDR2 SYDVKM. V lost 3 bases to trimming and J lost 0 bases; unmatched junction nucleotides: 12. The length of the CDR3 is 20 residues.

The genes are TRBV5-5 and TRBJ2-7; 11 nucleotides match TRBD2. This CDR3 comprises 17 residues. In germline, CDR1 is SGHKS, CDR2 YYEKEE (reference sequence). V gave up 5 bases and J gave up 0 bases; unmatched junction bases: 10. CDR3: CASSTGLAETISYEQYV. The CDR3 DNA sequence: TGTGCCAGCAGTACGGGACTAGCGGAAACCATCTCCTACGAGCAGTACGTC.

The V call is TRBV7-6, the J call TRBJ2-3; 11 bases line up with TRBD2. Trimming took 4 bases from V and 2 from J; bases not matched to a gene: 14. The germline V gene encodes CDR1 SGHVS and CDR2 FNYEAQ. The CDR3 runs to 19 residues. CDR3 protein: CASSWTRPTSGTLTDTQYF. The DNA for the CDR3 is TGTGCCAGCAGCTGGACCAGACCGACTAGCGGGACACTCACAGATACGCAGTATTTT.

The chain combines TRBV20-1 with TRBJ2-3; 7 bases match TRBD2. V shed 5 bases, J shed 0 bases, and the junction held 8 bases outside the gene matches. CDR3 length equals 15 residues. Germline assignment: CDR1 DFQATT and CDR2 SNEGSKA (reference sequence). In DNA, the CDR3 is TGCAGTGCTTTCCCTACTAGCGAAAGCACAGATACGCAGTATTTT. This sequence encodes CSAFPTSESTDTQYF.